The 6 T cell receptor beta chains below were found in one sample sequenced in a study of cytomegalovirus exposure and HLA in healthy donors. Primers for the PCR totalled 60 Vbeta and 13 Jbeta. Data came from immunoSEQ multiplex PCR; TCRdb stores just in-frame clones and leaves some out. Of about 100,000 clones in the sample, around 80% were seen once. The sequencing input was PBMCs. These receptors were taken from a woman younger than 35 in good health and CMV-seronegative.

This chain uses TRBV7-2 with TRBJ1-2; D may be TRBD1 (6 bases). The CDR3 has 13 amino acids. Germline V lookup: CDR1 SGHTA, CDR2 FQGNSA. The germline V and J ends were trimmed by 1 base and 4 bases, with 7 bases remaining between them. In DNA, the CDR3 is TGTGCCAGCAGCTTAGGAGGGGGCTATGGCTACACCTTC. Encoded protein: CASSLGGGYGYTF.

V is TRBV6-4 and J is TRBJ2-5, with D possibly matching TRBD2 (6 bases). CDR1 and CDR2 from the germline V gene are MRHNA and SNTAGT. Trimming removed 5 bases at V and 3 bases at J, with 19 bases between. This CDR3 region has 16 residues. The DNA of the CDR3 is TGTGCCAGCAGTCTTGGAGTGGGAGGAGGGGAAGAGACCCAGTACTTC. It translates to CASSLGVGGGEETQYF.

About this clone: One end of the junction varies from germline; a read error may be responsible. The rearrangement uses TRBV7-9 and TRBJ1-4; 7 positions agree with TRBD1. CDR1 SEHNR and CDR2 FQNEAQ come from the germline V gene (reference sequence). The CDR3 is 14 amino acids. CDR3 coding DNA: TGTTCCAGCAGCTCCAGACAGGGCAATGAAAAACTGTTTTTT. Translating gives CSSSSRQGNEKLFF. Drawing the rest from reference TRBV7-9 and TRBJ1-4, the complete variable domain is DTGVSQNPRHKITKRGQNVTFRCDPISEHNRLYWYRQTLGQGPEFLTYFQNEAQLEKSRLLSDRFSAERPKGSFSTLEIQRTEQGDSAMYLCSSSSRQGNEKLFFGSGTQLSVL.

This chain joins TRBV19 and TRBJ2-7; TRBD1 matches 8 bases. In germline, CDR1 is LNHDA, CDR2 SQIVND (reference sequence). V lost 5 bases and J lost 2; bases outside the gene matches: 5. This CDR3 comprises 14 residues. The chain's CDR3 is CASSSGQGPYEQYF. DNA of the CDR3: TGTGCCAGTAGTTCCGGACAGGGACCCTACGAGCAGTACTTC.

V and J are TRBV6-5 and TRBJ2-7; 11 bases agree with TRBD2. V was clipped by 6 bases and J by 0 bases; unmatched bases: 4. This CDR3 is 15 amino acids long. Germline V gene data show CDR1 as MNHEY and CDR2 as SVGAGI. This CDR3 is CASSTTSGSSYEQYF. The DNA for the CDR3 is TGTGCCAGCAGCACTACTAGCGGGAGCTCCTACGAGCAGTACTTC.

This chain connects TRBV9 to TRBJ2-1; the D gene is possibly TRBD1 (5 bases). The germline V gene encodes CDR1 SGDLS and CDR2 YYNGEE. CDR3 length: 15 amino acids. The V and J ends lost 3 bases and 5 bases respectively, with 15 bases between them. The DNA for the CDR3 is TGTGCCAGCAGCGGGGGCGGCAACCAAAACAATGAGCAGTTCTTC. Its protein product is CASSGGGNQNNEQFF.